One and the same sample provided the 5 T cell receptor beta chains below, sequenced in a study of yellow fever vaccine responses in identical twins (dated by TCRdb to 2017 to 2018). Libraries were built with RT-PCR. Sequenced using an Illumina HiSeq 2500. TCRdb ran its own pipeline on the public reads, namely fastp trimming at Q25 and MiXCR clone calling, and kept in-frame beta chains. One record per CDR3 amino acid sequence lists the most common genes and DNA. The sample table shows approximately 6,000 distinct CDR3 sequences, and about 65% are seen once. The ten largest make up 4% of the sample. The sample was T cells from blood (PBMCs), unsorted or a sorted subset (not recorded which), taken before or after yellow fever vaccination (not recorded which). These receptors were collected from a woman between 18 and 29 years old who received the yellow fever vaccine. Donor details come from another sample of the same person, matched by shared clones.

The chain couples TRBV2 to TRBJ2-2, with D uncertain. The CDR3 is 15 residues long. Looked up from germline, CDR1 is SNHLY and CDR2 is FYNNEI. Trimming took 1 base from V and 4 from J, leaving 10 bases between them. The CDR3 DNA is TGTGCCAGCAGTGAAGTGGGTCTGAGCACCGGGGAGCTGTTTTTT. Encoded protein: CASSEVGLSTGELFF. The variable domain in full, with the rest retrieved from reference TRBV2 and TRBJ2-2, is EPEVTQTPSHQVTQMGQEVILRCVPISNHLYFYWYRQILGQKVEFLVSFYNNEISEKSEIFDDQFSVERPDGSNFTLKIRSTKLEDSAMYFCASSEVGLSTGELFFGEGSRLTVL.

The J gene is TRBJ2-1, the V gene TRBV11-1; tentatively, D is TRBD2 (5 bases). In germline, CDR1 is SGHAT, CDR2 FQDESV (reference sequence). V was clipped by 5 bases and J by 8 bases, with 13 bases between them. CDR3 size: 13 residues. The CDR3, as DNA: TGTGCCAGCAGCCCGCACAGCGGTGATGAGCAGTTCTTC. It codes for CASSPHSGDEQFF.

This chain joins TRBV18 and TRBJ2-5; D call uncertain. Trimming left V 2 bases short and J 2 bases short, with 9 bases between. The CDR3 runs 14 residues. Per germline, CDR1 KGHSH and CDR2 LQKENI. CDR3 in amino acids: CASSPGPSQETQYF. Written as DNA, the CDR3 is TGTGCCAGCTCACCAGGGCCTAGTCAAGAGACCCAGTACTTC.

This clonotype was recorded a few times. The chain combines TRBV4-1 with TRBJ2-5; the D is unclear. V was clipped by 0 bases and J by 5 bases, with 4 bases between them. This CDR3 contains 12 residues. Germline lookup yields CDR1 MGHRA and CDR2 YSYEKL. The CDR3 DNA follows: TGCGCCAGCAGCCAAGAAGGGGAGACCCAGTACTTC. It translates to CASSQEGETQYF.

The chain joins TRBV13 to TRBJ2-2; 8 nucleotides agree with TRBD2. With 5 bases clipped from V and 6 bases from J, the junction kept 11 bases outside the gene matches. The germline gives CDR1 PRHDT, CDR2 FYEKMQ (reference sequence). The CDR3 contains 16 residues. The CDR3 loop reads CASSHRSPSGPGELFF. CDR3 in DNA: TGTGCCAGCAGCCACCGATCGCCTAGCGGGCCCGGGGAGCTGTTTTTT.